One and the same sample provided the 19 T cell receptor beta chains below, sequenced in a study of blood T cell repertoires in COVID-19. Sequenced by immunoSEQ multiplex PCR; TCRdb stores in-frame clones only, minus some. The sample consists of over 130,000 clones, roughly 85% of them appearing once. Material: PBMCs or T cells enriched from blood (not recorded which). The receptor set was obtained from a woman in her fifties or sixties who had recovered from COVID-19.

This sequence joins TRBV19 and TRBJ1-5, with D possibly matching TRBD1 (5 bases). Germline loops: CDR1 LNHDA, CDR2 SQIVND (reference sequence). Between the trimmed V and J ends, which lost 3 bases and 0 bases, there was a span of 15 bases. This CDR3 has 17 residues. CDR3 nucleotides: TGTGCCAGTAGTATCTTAGTCTCGACAGCTAGCAATCAGCCCCAGCATTTT. This sequence encodes CASSILVSTASNQPQHF.

The chain employs TRBV19 and TRBJ1-6; TRBD1 agrees at 8 bases. The CDR3 runs to 14 residues. The germline V gene encodes CDR1 LNHDA and CDR2 SQIVND (reference sequence). The J segment lost 7 bases and the V segment lost 9 bases, leaving 8 bases of the junction unmatched. DNA of the CDR3: TGTGCCAGCCTAAACCGGGACAGGAATTCACCCCTCCACTTT. Protein product: CASLNRDRNSPLHF.

V gene TRBV18 combines with J gene TRBJ1-2; 8 bases fit TRBD1. Germline V lookup: CDR1 KGHSH, CDR2 LQKENI. The trim removed 4 bases at V and 4 bases at J, leaving 5 bases unmatched. This CDR3 has 14 residues. DNA for the CDR3: TGTGCCAGCTCACAAGACAGGGGAGTCTATGGCTACACCTTC. Protein sequence: CASSQDRGVYGYTF.

The V gene is TRBV9, the J gene TRBJ2-3; no definite D call. Germline CDR1 SGDLS, CDR2 YYNGEE. V was pared by 3 bases and J by 6 bases, with 8 bases between. The CDR3 has 12 amino acids. CDR3 bases: TGTGCCAGCAGCGCCCCCTCGGATACGCAGTATTTT. Translation gives CASSAPSDTQYF.

The J gene is TRBJ2-3, the V gene TRBV2; 9 bases agree with TRBD2. The CDR3 covers 16 residues. Trimming took 5 bases from V and 3 from J; bases not matched to a gene: 9. Germline loops: CDR1 SNHLY, CDR2 FYNNEI. CDR3 coding DNA: TGTGCCAGCAGTTCCTCCAATAGCGGGAGTACAGATACGCAGTATTTT. Translation gives CASSSSNSGSTDTQYF.

This chain links TRBV5-1 with TRBJ1-1, with a weak D call TRBD1 (6 bases). Germline values: CDR1 SGHRS, CDR2 YFSETQ. The V end was cut by 0 bases, the J end by 1 base, with 10 bases between. The CDR3 length is 15 residues. The CDR3 reads CASSLVARGNTEAFF. CDR3 sequence (DNA): TGCGCCAGCAGCTTGGTCGCCAGGGGGAACACTGAAGCTTTCTTT.

The rearrangement uses TRBV27 and TRBJ2-7; 7 bases line up with TRBD1. Losses at the gene ends were 5 bases for V and 6 bases for J; bases not matched to a gene: 13. CDR1 is MNHEY and CDR2 is SMNVEV in the germline V gene (reference sequence). The CDR3 totals 15 residues. The CDR3 protein is CASSPSGDRVREQYF. The CDR3 nucleotides read TGTGCCAGCAGTCCTTCAGGCGACAGGGTACGCGAGCAGTACTTC.

The CDR3 coding sequence is TGTGCCAGCAGTTCGAGAAGGGGCAGCTCCTACAATGAGCAGTTCTTC. This translates into CASSSRRGSSYNEQFF. This chain uses TRBV7-2 with TRBJ2-1, with D perhaps matching TRBD1 (5 bases). Germline V lookup: CDR1 SGHTA, CDR2 FQGNSA. The CDR3 has 16 amino acids. V was trimmed by 6 bases and J by 0 bases, leaving 15 bases between them.

The chain carries TRBV5-6 and TRBJ2-7, with TRBD2 matching 9 bases. V was clipped by 3 bases and J by 1 base; unmatched bases: 5. The CDR3 has 15 residues. Germline CDR1 SGHDT, CDR2 YYEEEE. CDR3 sequence: CASSSNSGSSYEQYF. The CDR3, as DNA: TGTGCCAGCAGCTCAAATAGCGGGAGTTCCTACGAGCAGTACTTC.

V usage is TRBV29-1 and J usage is TRBJ2-3; TRBD1 matches 7 bases. J lost 4 bases, V lost 2 bases, and 9 bases had no gene match. CDR3 length: 15 amino acids. Looked up from germline, CDR1 is SQVTM and CDR2 is ANQGSEA. The CDR3 protein is CSVENGRGSPDTQYF. The CDR3 nucleotides are TGCAGCGTTGAAAACGGCAGGGGGTCCCCAGATACGCAGTATTTT.

The rearrangement uses TRBV3-1 (or the pseudogene TRBV3-2) and TRBJ2-1, with D tentatively TRBD1 (8 bases). Germline CDR1 reads LGHDT; CDR2 reads YNNKEL (reference sequence). The V and J ends lost 4 bases and 6 bases respectively, with 19 bases between them. There are 16 residues in the CDR3. This CDR3 reads CASSPRTGTTSNEQFF. CDR3 nucleotide sequence: TGTGCCAGCAGCCCGAGGACAGGGACTACTTCCAATGAGCAGTTCTTC.

In this sample, this clone turned up a few times. The chain carries TRBV5-1 and TRBJ1-2, with 9 bases matching TRBD1. Trimming at V came to 0 bases and at J to 7 bases, leaving 4 bases not matched to a gene. Germline V gene lookup returns CDR1 SGHRS and CDR2 YFSETQ. CDR3 size: 14 residues. CDR3: CASSLGGTGSGYTF. The CDR3 bases are TGCGCCAGCAGCTTGGGTGGGACAGGGTCTGGCTACACCTTC. The full variable domain, with the rest looked up from reference TRBV5-1 and TRBJ1-2, is KAGVTQTPRYLIKTRGQQVTLSCSPISGHRSVSWYQQTPGQGLQFLFEYFSETQRNKGNFPGRFSGRQFSNSRSEMNVSTLELGDSALYLCASSLGGTGSGYTFGSGTRLTVV.

The chain combines TRBV19 with TRBJ2-3; D perhaps matches TRBD2 (6 bases). Germline values: CDR1 LNHDA, CDR2 SQIVND (reference sequence). This CDR3 has 16 amino acids. V lost 3 bases and J lost 2, with 15 bases in between. The CDR3 loop is CASSILTSIFTDTQYF. In DNA, the CDR3 is TGTGCCAGTAGTATTCTGACTAGTATTTTCACAGATACGCAGTATTTT.

The CDR3 DNA reads as TGTGCCAGCAGCTCGGAAGAGACCCAGTACTTC. Translated: CASSSEETQYF. The chain combines TRBV9 with TRBJ2-5; D is ambiguous. The CDR3 has 11 residues. Deletions cut 4 bases from V and 3 bases from J, with 4 bases between. Germline CDR1 and CDR2: SGDLS and YYNGEE.

This chain uses TRBV19 with TRBJ2-2, with 7 bases that match TRBD1. V was pared by 6 bases and J by 0 bases, with 7 bases of the junction left unmatched. The CDR3 spans 16 residues. Germline V lookup: CDR1 LNHDA, CDR2 SQIVND (reference sequence). CDR3 nucleotides: TGTGCCAGTAGAGGCAGGGGGTTAACGAACACCGGGGAGCTGTTTTTT. This translates into CASRGRGLTNTGELFF.

The chain recombines TRBV18 with TRBJ1-1; 8 bases are a match to TRBD1. Germline CDR1 KGHSH, CDR2 LQKENI. Trimming at V came to 3 bases and at J to 1 base, leaving 7 bases not matched to a gene. The CDR3 has 16 amino acids. Here the CDR3 reads CASSPKQGDANTEAFF. Here the CDR3 DNA reads TGTGCCAGCTCACCGAAACAGGGGGATGCGAACACTGAAGCTTTCTTT.

The chain employs TRBV6-5 and TRBJ1-3; D uncertain. CDR1 and CDR2 (germline): MNHEY, SVGAGI. The CDR3 covers 13 residues. V was cut by 5 bases and J by 6 bases, with 11 bases left in between. CDR3 in amino acids: CASSPGRVNTIYF. Written as DNA, the CDR3 is TGTGCCAGCAGTCCTGGGAGGGTAAACACCATATATTTT.

This clone was observed a handful of times. This chain joins TRBV18 and TRBJ1-4; D gene uncertain. Per the germline V gene, CDR1 is KGHSH and CDR2 is LQKENI. The CDR3 covers 13 residues. Trimming took off 4 bases at V and 7 bases at J, with 10 bases between the two ends. CDR3 sequence reads: CASSLTESEKLFF. The CDR3 region has the DNA TGTGCCAGCTCACTAACGGAGAGTGAAAAACTGTTTTTT. The whole variable domain, filled in from reference TRBV18 and TRBJ1-4, reads NAGVMQNPRHLVRRRGQEARLRCSPMKGHSHVYWYRQLPEEGLKFMVYLQKENIIDESGMPKERFSAEFPKEGPSILRIQQVVRGDSAAYFCASSLTESEKLFFGSGTQLSVL.

This clone was counted a single time. The J gene is TRBJ1-3, the V gene TRBV6-6; D is perhaps TRBD1 (5 bases). This CDR3 has 15 residues. Trimming shortened V by 5 bases and J by 0 bases, and 11 bases separated the two germline ends. Germline V gives CDR1 MNHNY, CDR2 SVGAGI (reference sequence). The CDR3 nucleotides are TGTGCCAGCAGTCCCGACAGAGACTCTGGAAACACCATATATTTT. Its protein product is CASSPDRDSGNTIYF.